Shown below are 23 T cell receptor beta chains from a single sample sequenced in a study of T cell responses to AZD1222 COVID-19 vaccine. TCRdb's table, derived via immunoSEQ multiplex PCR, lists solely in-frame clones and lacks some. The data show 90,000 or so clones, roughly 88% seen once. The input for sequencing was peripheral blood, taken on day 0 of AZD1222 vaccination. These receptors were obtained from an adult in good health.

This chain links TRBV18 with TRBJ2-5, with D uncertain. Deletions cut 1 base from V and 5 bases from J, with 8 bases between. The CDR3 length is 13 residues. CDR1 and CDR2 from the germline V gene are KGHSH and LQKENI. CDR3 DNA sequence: TGTGCCAGCTCACCACAGGGTTTGGAGACCCAGTACTTC. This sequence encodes CASSPQGLETQYF.

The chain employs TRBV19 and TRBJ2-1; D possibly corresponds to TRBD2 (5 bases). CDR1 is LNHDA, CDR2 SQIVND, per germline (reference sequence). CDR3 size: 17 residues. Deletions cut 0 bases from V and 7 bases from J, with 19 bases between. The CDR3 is CASSIEMASLLSNEQFF. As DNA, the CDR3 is TGTGCCAGTAGTATAGAGATGGCTAGCCTTTTATCAAATGAGCAGTTCTTC.

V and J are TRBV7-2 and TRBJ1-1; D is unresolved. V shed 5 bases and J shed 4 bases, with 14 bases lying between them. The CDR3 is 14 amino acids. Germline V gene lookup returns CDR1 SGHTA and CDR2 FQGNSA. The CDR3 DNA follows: TGTGCCAGCAGCCCATCCCCGGCGGGCACTGAAGCTTTCTTT. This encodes CASSPSPAGTEAFF.

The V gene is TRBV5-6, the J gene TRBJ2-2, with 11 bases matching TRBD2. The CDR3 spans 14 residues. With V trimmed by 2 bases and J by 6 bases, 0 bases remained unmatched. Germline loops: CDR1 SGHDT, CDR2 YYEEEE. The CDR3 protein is CASSFSGRAGELFF. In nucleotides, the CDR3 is TGTGCCAGCAGCTTTAGCGGGAGGGCCGGGGAGCTGTTTTTT.

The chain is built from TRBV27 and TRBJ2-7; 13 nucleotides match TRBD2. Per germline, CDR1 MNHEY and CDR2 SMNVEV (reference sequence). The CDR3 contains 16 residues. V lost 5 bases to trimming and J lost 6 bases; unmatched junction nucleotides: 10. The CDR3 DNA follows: TGTGCCAGCAGTGCTACTTGGACTAGCGGGAGCGGCGAGCAGTACTTC. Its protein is CASSATWTSGSGEQYF.

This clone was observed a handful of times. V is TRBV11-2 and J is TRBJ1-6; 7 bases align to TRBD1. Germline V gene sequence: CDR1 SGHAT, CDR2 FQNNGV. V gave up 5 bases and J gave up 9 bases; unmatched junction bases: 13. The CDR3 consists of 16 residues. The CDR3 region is CASSATGTGFLSPLHF. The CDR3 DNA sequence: TGTGCCAGCAGCGCGACAGGGACGGGTTTCCTTTCACCCCTCCACTTT.

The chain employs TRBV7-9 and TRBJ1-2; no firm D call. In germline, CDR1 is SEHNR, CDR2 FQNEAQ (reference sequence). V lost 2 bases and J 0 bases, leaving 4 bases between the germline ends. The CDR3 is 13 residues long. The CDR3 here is CASSLKTNYGYTF. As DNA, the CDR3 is TGTGCCAGCAGCTTAAAAACTAACTATGGCTACACCTTC.

CDR3: CASRDRSRAFF. For the CDR3, the DNA is TGTGCCAGCAGGGACAGGTCTAGGGCTTTCTTT. The chain employs TRBV6-5 and TRBJ1-1; 7 bases align to TRBD1. This CDR3 has 11 amino acids. V shed 6 bases, J shed 11 bases, and the junction held 6 bases outside the gene matches. Germline V gene lookup returns CDR1 MNHEY and CDR2 SVGAGI.

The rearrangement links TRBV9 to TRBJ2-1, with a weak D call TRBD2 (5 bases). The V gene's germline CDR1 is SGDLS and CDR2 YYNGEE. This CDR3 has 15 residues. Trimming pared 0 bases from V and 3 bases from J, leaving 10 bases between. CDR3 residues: CASSVAWGDYNEQFF. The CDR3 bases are TGTGCCAGCAGCGTAGCGTGGGGAGACTACAATGAGCAGTTCTTC.

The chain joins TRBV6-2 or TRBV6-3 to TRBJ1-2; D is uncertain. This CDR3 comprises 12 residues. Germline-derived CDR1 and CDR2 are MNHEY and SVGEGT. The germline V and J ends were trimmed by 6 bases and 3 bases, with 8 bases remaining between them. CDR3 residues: CASSPRHYGYTF. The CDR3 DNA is TGTGCCAGCAGCCCTCGACACTATGGCTACACCTTC.

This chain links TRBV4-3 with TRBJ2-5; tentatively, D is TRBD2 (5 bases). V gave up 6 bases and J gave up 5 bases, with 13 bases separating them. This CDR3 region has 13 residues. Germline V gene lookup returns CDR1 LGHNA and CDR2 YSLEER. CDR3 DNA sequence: TGCGCCAGCAGTCCGGACTTTGAGGAGACCCAGTACTTC. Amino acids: CASSPDFEETQYF.

The CDR3 nucleotides are TGCAGCGTTGAAGATCCCAGGGGCGGCTCCTACGAGCAGTACTTC. Protein: CSVEDPRGGSYEQYF. V usage is TRBV29-1 and J usage is TRBJ2-7, with D possibly being TRBD1 (6 bases). Germline values: CDR1 SQVTM, CDR2 ANQGSEA. The CDR3 spans 15 residues. V was shortened by 0 bases and J by 0 bases, with 12 bases between the two germline ends.

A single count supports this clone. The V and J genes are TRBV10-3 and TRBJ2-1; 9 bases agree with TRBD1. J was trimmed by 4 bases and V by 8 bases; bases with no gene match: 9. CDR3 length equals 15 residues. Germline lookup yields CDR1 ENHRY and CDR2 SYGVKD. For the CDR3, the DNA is TGTGCCATCCTAGGCGGGACAGGGATATACAATGAGCAGTTCTTC. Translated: CAILGGTGIYNEQFF.

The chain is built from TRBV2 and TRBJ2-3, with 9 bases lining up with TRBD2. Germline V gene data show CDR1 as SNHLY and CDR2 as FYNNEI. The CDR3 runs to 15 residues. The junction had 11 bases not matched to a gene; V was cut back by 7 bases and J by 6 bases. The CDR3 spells CASMRPSGAQDTQYF. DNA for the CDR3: TGTGCCAGCATGAGGCCTAGCGGGGCCCAGGATACGCAGTATTTT.

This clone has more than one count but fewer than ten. The CDR3 sequence: CATSSDRVGVPLHF. For the CDR3, the DNA is TGTGCCACCAGCTCCGACAGGGTAGGGGTACCCCTCCACTTT. This chain joins TRBV15 and TRBJ1-6; 7 positions agree with TRBD1. The germline V gene encodes CDR1 LNHNV and CDR2 YYDKDF (reference sequence). The CDR3 is 14 amino acids. The J segment lost 12 bases and the V segment lost 5 bases, leaving 10 bases of the junction unmatched.

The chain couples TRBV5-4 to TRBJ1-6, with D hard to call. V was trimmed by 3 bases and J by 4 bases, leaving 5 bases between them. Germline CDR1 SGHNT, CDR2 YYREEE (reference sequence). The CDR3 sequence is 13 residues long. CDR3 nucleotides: TGTGCCAGCAGCTGGCAGTATAATTCACCCCTCCACTTT. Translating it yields CASSWQYNSPLHF.

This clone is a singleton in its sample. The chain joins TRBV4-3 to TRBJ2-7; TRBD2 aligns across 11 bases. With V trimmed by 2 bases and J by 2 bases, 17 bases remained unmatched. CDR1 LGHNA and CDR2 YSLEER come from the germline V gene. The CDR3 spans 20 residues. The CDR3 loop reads CASSQTIPGLAAVGPYEQYF. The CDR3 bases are TGCGCCAGCAGCCAAACAATTCCGGGACTAGCGGCCGTAGGTCCCTACGAGCAGTACTTC.

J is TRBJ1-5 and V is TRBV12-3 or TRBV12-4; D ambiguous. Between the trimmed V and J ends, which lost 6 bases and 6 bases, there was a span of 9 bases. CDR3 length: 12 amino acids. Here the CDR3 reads CASSRNFQPQHF. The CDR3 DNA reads TGTGCCAGCAGCAGGAACTTTCAGCCCCAGCATTTT.

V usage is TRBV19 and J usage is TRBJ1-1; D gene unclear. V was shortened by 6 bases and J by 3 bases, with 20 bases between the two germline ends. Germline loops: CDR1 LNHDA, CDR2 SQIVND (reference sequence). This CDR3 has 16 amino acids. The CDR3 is CASSPLGEGKDTEAFF. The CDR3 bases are TGTGCCAGTAGCCCGCTTGGGGAGGGTAAGGACACTGAAGCTTTCTTT.

The CDR3 nucleotides are TGTGCCAGCAGTTACTCAGACAGGGGCCCCCGTGGCTACACCTTC. Its protein is CASSYSDRGPRGYTF. The V call is TRBV6-5, the J call TRBJ1-2; 8 bases map to TRBD1. Germline V gene data show CDR1 as MNHEY and CDR2 as SVGAGI. V dropped 0 bases and J dropped 7; count of bases not matched to a gene: 7. This CDR3 spans 15 amino acids.

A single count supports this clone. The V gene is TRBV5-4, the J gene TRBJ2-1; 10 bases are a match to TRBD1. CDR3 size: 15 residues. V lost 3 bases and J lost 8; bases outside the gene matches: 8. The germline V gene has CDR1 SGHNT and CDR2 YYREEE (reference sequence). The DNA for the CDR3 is TGTGCCAGCAGCTATCCCGGGACAGGGGCCTATGAGCAGTTCTTC. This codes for CASSYPGTGAYEQFF.

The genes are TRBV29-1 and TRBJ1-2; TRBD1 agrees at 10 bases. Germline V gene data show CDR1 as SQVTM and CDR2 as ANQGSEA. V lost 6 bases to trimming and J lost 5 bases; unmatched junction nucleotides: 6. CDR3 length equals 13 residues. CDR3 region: CSVRQGASYGYTF. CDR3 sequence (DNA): TGCAGCGTCCGACAGGGGGCCTCTTATGGCTACACCTTC.

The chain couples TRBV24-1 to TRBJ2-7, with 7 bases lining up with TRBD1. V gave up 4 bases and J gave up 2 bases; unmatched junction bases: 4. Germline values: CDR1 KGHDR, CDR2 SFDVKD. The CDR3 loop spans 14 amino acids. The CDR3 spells CATSELGTAYEQYF. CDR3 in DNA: TGTGCCACCAGTGAACTAGGGACAGCCTACGAGCAGTACTTC.